One T cell receptor (beta chain) is described in this entry. The antigen is not known. The data are from a study of T-cell reconstitution after alpha-beta-depleted transplantation in children. Study observations and caveats: It was newly produced T cells that mostly accounted for T-cell counts and diversity one year after transplant. Several hundred rapidly expanded clones from non-depleted graft cells reportedly supplied alpha-beta T cells about two months post-transplant. Some patients showed high day-60 TCRbeta diversity, which derived from surviving recipient T cells and thymic progenitors.

From germline, CDR1 is MGHRA and CDR2 YSYEKL. V was cut by 3 bases and J by 6 bases, with 21 bases left in between. The CDR3 sequence is 16 residues long. A TCRbeta library incorporating unique molecular identifiers was prepared. TCRdb used MiXCR to reprocess the PCR reads, holding one entry per CDR3 protein. The table includes some 310,000 distinct CDR3 sequences, over 20% detected once. This receptor was identified in a male patient aged 10 to 17 who had a stem cell transplant for acute lymphoblastic leukemia, so the T cells may come from the graft donor. This material consisted of PBMCs, mostly from graft donor cells, taken 180 days after TCRalphabeta/CD19-depleted stem cell transplant. This rearrangement joins TRBV4-1 to TRBJ2-7; the D call may be TRBD1 or TRBD2 (5 bases each). This CDR3 reads CASSHGALDLAGEQYF. The CDR3 nucleotides are TGCGCCAGCAGCCACGGGGCCCTAGATCTGGCGGGCGAGCAGTACTTC.